The 10 T cell receptor beta chains below all came from one sample that was sequenced in a study of CDR3 diversity in severe acne. A single record per CDR3 protein comes from TCRdb applying MiXCR to the PCR reads. The sample includes more than 80,000 distinct CDR3 sequences, roughly 49% of them seen just once. Sample: blood. Every receptor here comes from a male donor with severe acne vulgaris.

This chain joins TRBV29-1 and TRBJ2-7; D possibly corresponds to TRBD1 (6 bases). The CDR3 totals 12 residues. Trimming cost V 4 bases and J 2 bases, with 9 bases left between them. The V gene's germline CDR1 is SQVTM and CDR2 ANQGSEA. Here the CDR3 DNA reads TGCAGCGTTGGAAACAGGGCCTACGAGCAGTACTTC. This gives the protein CSVGNRAYEQYF.

V usage is TRBV5-6 and J usage is TRBJ1-1; the D is unclear. The CDR3 spans 14 residues. The V gene lost 0 bases and the J gene lost 5 bases, with 11 bases spanning the gap. Per the germline V gene, CDR1 is SGHDT and CDR2 is YYEEEE. The CDR3 DNA reads as TGTGCCAGCAGCTTGGCGGTGGTGGCGACTGAAGCTTTCTTT. It yields the protein CASSLAVVATEAFF. The entire variable domain, with the rest obtained from reference TRBV5-6 and TRBJ1-1, is as follows: DAGVTQSPTHLIKTRGQQVTLRCSPKSGHDTVSWYQQALGQGPQFIFQYYEEEERQRGNFPDRFSGHQFPNYSSELNVNALLLGDSALYLCASSLAVVATEAFFGQGTRLTVV.

CDR3 sequence reads: CATSAPTSGRVYEQFF. The CDR3 nucleotides read TGTGCCACCAGTGCCCCGACTAGCGGGAGGGTCTATGAGCAGTTCTTC. The chain recombines TRBV24-1 with TRBJ2-1, with 14 bases matching TRBD2. Germline V gives CDR1 KGHDR, CDR2 SFDVKD. V lost 5 bases to trimming and J lost 8 bases; unmatched junction nucleotides: 7. CDR3 length: 16 amino acids.

This sequence joins TRBV7-2 and TRBJ1-5; TRBD1 is a possible D gene (5 bases). Deletions cut 1 base from V and 4 bases from J, with 11 bases between. Germline values: CDR1 SGHTA, CDR2 FQGNSA. The CDR3 runs to 15 residues. The CDR3 reads CASSLGGGGNQPQHF. CDR3 in DNA: TGTGCCAGCAGCTTAGGGGGGGGGGGGAATCAGCCCCAGCATTTT.

This clonotype has just a few counts. V usage is TRBV4-1 and J usage is TRBJ1-4; possibly TRBD1 for D (5 bases). This CDR3 contains 14 residues. Germline V lookup: CDR1 MGHRA, CDR2 YSYEKL. V was shortened by 4 bases and J by 7 bases, with 13 bases between the two germline ends. The CDR3 DNA sequence: TGCGCCAGCAGCCGGGACCCAAAAAGTGAAAAACTGTTTTTT. The encoded protein is CASSRDPKSEKLFF.

Notes on this clonotype: A read error is likely, as this CDR3 ends without the conserved phenylalanine or tryptophan. The DNA is left out, because the CDR3 cannot be placed on it with certainty; the CDR3 is given as TCRdb lists it. CDR3: CATSVGPYGYTFGS. The rearrangement links TRBV24-1 to TRBJ2-5; TRBD2, the D gene given by the table, was not confirmed from the DNA. Germline assignment: CDR1 KGHDR and CDR2 SFDVKD. With termini counted, the CDR3 has 14 amino acids.

This clonotype has at least ten counts. The chain couples TRBV7-9 to TRBJ2-7; no clear D gene. Germline lookup yields CDR1 SEHNR and CDR2 FQNEAQ (reference sequence). The CDR3 sequence is 13 residues long. The ends were cut back, 4 bases at V and 1 base at J, with 8 bases in the middle. The CDR3, as DNA: TGTGCCAGCAGCTCACAACTTTCCTACGAGCAGTACGTC. It yields the protein CASSSQLSYEQYV.

The rearrangement links TRBV20-1 to TRBJ1-5; 7 bases line up with TRBD1. V was clipped by 5 bases and J by 3 bases; unmatched bases: 4. The germline CDR1 and CDR2 sequences are DFQATT and SNEGSKA (reference sequence). This CDR3 contains 13 residues. The CDR3 region is CSAHRGPNQPQHF. CDR3 DNA sequence: TGCAGTGCTCACAGGGGCCCCAATCAGCCCCAGCATTTT.

A remark on this clonotype: Sequence at one end of the junction differs from germline and may be a read error. V is TRBV15 and J is TRBJ1-1, with no clear D. The CDR3 length is 13 residues. The germline gives CDR1 LNHNV, CDR2 YYDKDF (reference sequence). CDR3 DNA: TGTGCCACCAGCAGAGCCAGCATCACTGAAGCCTTCTTT. Its protein product is CATSRASITEAFF. Using reference TRBV15 and TRBJ1-1 for the parts outside the CDR3, the full variable domain is DAMVIQNPRYQVTQFGKPVTLSCSQTLNHNVMYWYQQKSSQAPKLLFHYYDKDFNNEADTPDNFQSRRPNTSFCFLDIRSPGLGDTAMYLCATSRASITEAFFGQGTRLTVV.

This clonotype occurred many times. V gene TRBV6-6 combines with J gene TRBJ1-2, with TRBD1 matching 11 bases. Looked up from germline, CDR1 is MNHNY and CDR2 is SVGAGI (reference sequence). This CDR3 has 16 residues. J lost 6 bases, V lost 8 bases, and 14 bases had no gene match. The CDR3 DNA follows: TGTGCCAGCCAACGGGGGGGGACAGGGGGTTGGGATGGCTACACCTTC. Its protein is CASQRGGTGGWDGYTF.